The clone carrying this TCR beta chain was counted a single time. The antigen remains undetermined. This sample is drawn from a study of cytotoxic CD8 clonotypes in ibrutinib-treated CLL. The wider study: After a median of about 70 months, roughly 15 patients stayed remitted and some 12 progressed; responses had been partial in 24 and complete in 2. Once patients had received a median approximately twelve months of treatment, range 6 to 36, response samples were obtained. The study's findings and limits: Samples were collected at differing times from sustained-remission and progressing patients. Higher circulating CD8+ T-cell counts strongly accompanied higher baseline clonality, above age-matched healthy donors.

Assay: immunoSEQ multiplex PCR; the TCRdb copy retains only in-frame clones and omits some. Of 300,000 to 400,000 clones listed, roughly 70% are singletons. This CDR3 region has 15 residues. CDR1 is MNHNS, CDR2 SASEGT, per germline. V was trimmed by 1 base and J by 2 bases, leaving 10 bases between them. Here the sequenced sample was PBMCs, taken after 36 months of ibrutinib treatment. The chain couples TRBV6-1 to TRBJ2-3; unclear D gene. The receptor was isolated from a human donor with chronic lymphocytic leukemia. The CDR3 DNA sequence: TGTGCCAGCAGTGAAGGGGTAACAGTCACAGATACGCAGTATTTT. Translated: CASSEGVTVTDTQYF.